These 5 T cell receptor beta chains share one sample of origin, sequenced in a study of graft-versus-host responses after intestinal transplantation. Repertoires were generated with immunoSEQ multiplex PCR, while TCRdb's copy carries only in-frame clones and drops some. In the table there are some 21,000 clones, 50% to 65% of which are singletons. Sample: alloreactive CD4+ T cells from a mixed lymphocyte reaction culture, taken before intestinal transplant. Subset indicated: CFSE-low proliferating T cells sorted from approximately 6-day pre-transplant mixed lymphocyte reaction (GvH or HvG direction). Receptors were obtained from a human patient who received an intestinal transplant.

The CDR3 DNA sequence: TGTGCCAGCAGTGAAGCCGGGACTTCGACCTGCGAGCAGTACTTC. This sequence encodes CASSEAGTSTCEQYF. The V and J genes are TRBV6-1 and TRBJ2-7; maybe TRBD2 (6 bases). Trimming cost V 0 bases and J 6 bases, with 15 bases left between them. Germline V gene sequence: CDR1 MNHNS, CDR2 SASEGT. The CDR3 spans 15 residues.

This rearrangement joins TRBV6-5 to TRBJ1-6; D is unclear. CDR1 and CDR2 (germline): MNHEY, SVGAGI. V shed 0 bases and J shed 5 bases, with 8 bases lying between them. CDR3 length: 15 residues. The CDR3 region is CASSYSVGNNSPLHF. The DNA for the CDR3 is TGTGCCAGCAGTTACTCGGTCGGGAATAATTCACCCCTCCACTTT.

This clone has more than one count but fewer than ten. This chain links TRBV6-1 with TRBJ2-7; D is perhaps TRBD1 (5 bases). V gave up 10 bases and J gave up 1 base, with 14 bases separating them. This CDR3 has 13 residues. Germline values: CDR1 MNHNS, CDR2 SASEGT. CDR3: CATQAEVSYEQYF. The CDR3 DNA reads as TGTGCCACACAGGCCGAGGTTTCCTACGAGCAGTACTTC.

This clone was seen a few times. The chain carries TRBV15 and TRBJ2-1, with 9 bases matching TRBD1. CDR3 length equals 16 residues. Germline-derived CDR1 and CDR2 are LNHNV and YYDKDF (reference sequence). V gave up 2 bases and J gave up 3 bases; unmatched junction bases: 5. This CDR3 reads CATSRFGTGNYNEQFF. As DNA, the CDR3 is TGTGCCACCAGCAGATTCGGGACAGGGAACTACAATGAGCAGTTCTTC.

This clone was seen a single time. V is TRBV19 and J is TRBJ1-5; possible D gene TRBD1, 6 bases. Germline CDR1 reads LNHDA; CDR2 reads SQIVND (reference sequence). V lost 7 bases, J lost 4 bases, and 11 bases lay in between. This CDR3 is built from 13 residues. The CDR3 DNA reads TGTGCCAGTAAGGGCAGGGGTAATCAGCCCCAGCATTTT. As protein: CASKGRGNQPQHF.